A single T cell receptor (beta chain) is shown here with its context. This sample was included in a study of shared clonotypes between healthy human individuals. The CDR3 is made up of 14 amino acids. Germline V gene sequence: CDR1 LNHDA, CDR2 SQIVND (reference sequence). V was clipped by 1 base and J by 1 base, with 5 bases between them. TCRdb keeps only in-frame clones here, not all; method: immunoSEQ multiplex PCR. The sample includes about 2,100,000 clones, under 95% seen only once; the top ten take under 2%. Naive CD8 cells lacked CD45RO, underwent positive selection for CCR7 and left out terminally differentiated effector memory CD45RA+ cells.

This chain connects TRBV19 to TRBJ1-5; D gene unclear. This clonotype was sampled from a man between 18 and 35 years old in good health. Some clones in this sample may be carry-over from other donors' samples. Sample: naive CD8+ T cells from PBMCs. CDR3 in DNA: TGTGCCAGTAGTATAGCGGAAAGCAATCAGCCCCAGCATTTT. Translation: CASSIAESNQPQHF.